The 20 T cell receptor beta chains in this list originate from one sample, sequenced in a study of human T cells and chemical hapten exposure. Time point described: pre-sensitization, week 0. Treatment defined: therapeutic diphenylcyclopropenone sensitization with weekly scalp DPC. TCRdb processed the RACE reads anew with MiXCR; each CDR3 protein has one entry. The sample includes around 120,000 distinct CDR3 sequences, about 14% of them seen just once. Specimen: whole blood, collected in connection with sensitization to the hapten diphenylcyclopropenone (DPC). The receptors originated from a woman between 18 and 30 years old with alopecia areata. Some clones in this sample may be carry-over from other donors' samples.

This clonotype has a handful of counts. This CDR3 is CARSFPLAGEETQYF. The CDR3 region has the DNA TGTGCCAGAAGCTTCCCGCTAGCGGGTGAAGAGACCCAGTACTTC. This chain uses TRBV5-3 with TRBJ2-5; 8 bases map to TRBD2. TRBV5-3 is reported as an ORF; its role is uncertain. There are 15 residues in the CDR3. The J segment lost 3 bases and the V segment lost 2 bases, leaving 6 bases of the junction unmatched.

The J gene is TRBJ1-2, the V gene TRBV5-6; TRBD1 matches 8 bases. This CDR3 region has 16 residues. The V and J ends lost 0 bases and 3 bases, in that order; junction bases with no gene match: 7. Germline V gene lookup returns CDR1 SGHDT and CDR2 YYEEEE. CDR3 bases: TGTGCCAGCAGCTTGGCAGGGGGCGGTTACTACTATGGCTACACCTTC. This translates into CASSLAGGGYYYGYTF. The whole variable domain, filled in from reference TRBV5-6 and TRBJ1-2, reads DAGVTQSPTHLIKTRGQQVTLRCSPKSGHDTVSWYQQALGQGPQFIFQYYEEEERQRGNFPDRFSGHQFPNYSSELNVNALLLGDSALYLCASSLAGGGYYYGYTFGSGTRLTVV.

The chain employs TRBV25-1 and TRBJ2-3; D is possibly TRBD1 (6 bases). The CDR3 extends over 18 amino acids. Trimming took off 3 bases at V and 2 bases at J, with 21 bases between the two ends. From germline, CDR1 is MGHDK and CDR2 SYGVNS. CDR3 nucleotides: TGTGCCAGCAGTGAGTCACTCCCCGGGGACACAGACACAGATACGCAGTATTTT. It is translated as CASSESLPGDTDTDTQYF.

The chain recombines TRBV11-2 with TRBJ2-7; D remains unclear. This CDR3 region has 12 residues. With 1 base removed from V and 9 bases from J, the gap between germline ends came to 10 bases. The germline gives CDR1 SGHAT, CDR2 FQNNGV. This chain's CDR3 is CASSLGPFGQYF. The DNA for the CDR3 is TGTGCCAGCAGCTTAGGACCCTTCGGGCAGTACTTC.

This clonotype was observed at least ten times. This chain links TRBV4-2 with TRBJ2-2; D not resolved. The CDR3 spans 13 residues. V dropped 4 bases and J dropped 3 bases, with 6 bases sitting between them. Germline CDR1 is LGHNA and CDR2 is YNFKEQ. The CDR3 nucleotides read TGTGCCAGCAGCCGACCAGACACCGGGGAGCTGTTTTTT. Translating it yields CASSRPDTGELFF.

This clonotype was detected many times. The V call is TRBV24-1, the J call TRBJ2-3, with TRBD1 identical over 7 bases. V gave up 6 bases and J gave up 4 bases; unmatched junction bases: 12. The CDR3 extends over 16 amino acids. Germline CDR1 KGHDR, CDR2 SFDVKD. CDR3 sequence: CATSSQQGSCADTQYF. The CDR3 bases are TGTGCCACCAGTAGTCAACAGGGGAGTTGTGCAGATACGCAGTATTTT.

The chain joins TRBV5-4 to TRBJ1-4; a weak D match, TRBD1 (5 bases). Trimming shortened V by 2 bases and J by 2 bases, and 10 bases separated the two germline ends. CDR3 length: 15 residues. Germline lookup yields CDR1 SGHNT and CDR2 YYREEE (reference sequence). The CDR3, as DNA: TGTGCCAGCAGCTTCCGACAGACTACTAATGAAAAACTGTTTTTT. Its protein is CASSFRQTTNEKLFF.

As for this clonotype: A much larger clone is a single base away; this may be a read error. The chain has TRBV12-3 or TRBV12-4 and TRBJ1-4; D unresolved. The CDR3 has 15 amino acids. The CDR3: CTSSLNGPANEKLFF. The DNA of the CDR3 is TGTACCAGCAGTTTAAACGGACCGGCTAATGAAAAACTGTTTTTT.

The CDR3: CASSPRDTFGSGYGYTF. The CDR3 DNA reads TGTGCCAGCAGCCCCCGGGACACCTTCGGAAGCGGCTATGGCTACACCTTC. The chain recombines TRBV7-6 with TRBJ1-2, with a possible D match to TRBD1 (6 bases). Germline assignment: CDR1 SGHVS and CDR2 FNYEAQ. This CDR3 spans 17 amino acids. V lost 5 bases, J lost 4 bases, and 23 bases lay in between.

The chain carries TRBV2 and TRBJ1-3, with D unclear. The CDR3 has 11 residues. The V and J ends lost 5 bases and 8 bases respectively, with 7 bases between them. The germline V gene encodes CDR1 SNHLY and CDR2 FYNNEI. In DNA form, the CDR3 reads TGTGCCAGCAGTCCTAAGGACACCATATATTTT. Its translation is CASSPKDTIYF.

The table lists this clonotype with many counts. The chain couples TRBV7-8 to TRBJ2-3, with D possibly TRBD2 on 7 matching bases. The CDR3 covers 18 residues. Germline values: CDR1 SGHVS, CDR2 FQNEAQ. Trimming left V 4 bases short and J 7 bases short, with 27 bases between. The DNA of the CDR3 is TGTGCCAGCAGCTCCCCCCGAGGGGAGGGGGTGGGCCCGTATACGCAGTATTTT. It encodes CASSSPRGEGVGPYTQYF.

This clonotype was recorded a few times. The chain recombines TRBV28 with TRBJ1-4; D may be TRBD1 (6 bases). The CDR3 is 13 residues long. From germline, CDR1 is MDHEN and CDR2 SYDVKM. With 8 bases removed from V and 2 bases from J, the gap between germline ends came to 9 bases. CDR3: CASLQGTNEKLFF. The CDR3, as DNA: TGTGCCAGCCTGCAGGGGACTAATGAAAAACTGTTTTTT.

This clonotype was seen a handful of times. The chain couples TRBV27 to TRBJ1-1; TRBD1 aligns across 7 bases. Germline CDR1 MNHEY, CDR2 SMNVEV (reference sequence). The CDR3 is 16 residues long. V shed 0 bases, J shed 2 bases, and the junction held 6 bases outside the gene matches. The CDR3 DNA follows: TGTGCCAGCAGTTTATCTACAGGGGTGGTTAACACTGAAGCTTTCTTT. It codes for CASSLSTGVVNTEAFF.

V and J are TRBV9 and TRBJ2-7, with D hard to call. With 4 bases removed from V and 1 base from J, the gap between germline ends came to 15 bases. Germline lookup yields CDR1 SGDLS and CDR2 YYNGEE. The CDR3 extends over 15 amino acids. The CDR3 loop reads CASSPGPVSSYEQYF. The CDR3 DNA sequence: TGTGCCAGCAGCCCCGGGCCAGTCTCGTCCTACGAGCAGTACTTC.

The rearrangement joins TRBV9 to TRBJ2-2; either TRBD1 or TRBD2 may fit D (6 bases each). The V gene lost 4 bases and the J gene lost 7 bases, with 20 bases spanning the gap. The CDR3 spans 16 residues. CDR1 and CDR2 (germline): SGDLS, YYNGEE. The DNA for the CDR3 is TGTGCCAGCAGCTCAACAGGGACTTTCCCTTTCGGGGAGCTGTTTTTT. It translates to CASSSTGTFPFGELFF.

The chain carries TRBV29-1 and TRBJ2-3; D is unresolved. Germline loops: CDR1 SQVTM, CDR2 ANQGSEA. Trimming pared 7 bases from V and 2 bases from J, leaving 10 bases between. This CDR3 has 12 residues. This CDR3 is CSAGPATDTQYF. The CDR3 DNA sequence: TGCAGCGCTGGACCTGCCACAGATACGCAGTATTTT.

This clonotype was counted many times. The chain is built from TRBV11-2 and TRBJ2-1; 7 bases are a match to TRBD2. Unmatched junction bases numbered 12, after V lost 1 base and J lost 9 bases. Germline CDR1 and CDR2: SGHAT and FQNNGV. The CDR3 loop spans 16 amino acids. CDR3 bases: TGTGCCAGCAGCTTAGGGCCCAGCGGGGAGTCGGGTGAGCAGTTCTTC. Translated: CASSLGPSGESGEQFF.

The CDR3 DNA reads as TGTGCCAGCAGTTTATCAGGGGTCAGTGAAGCTTTCTTT. It encodes CASSLSGVSEAFF. The J gene is TRBJ1-1, the V gene TRBV12-3 or TRBV12-4, with D perhaps matching TRBD1 (6 bases). V was pared by 2 bases and J by 7 bases, with 11 bases between. This CDR3 comprises 13 residues.

V and J are TRBV12-3 or TRBV12-4 and TRBJ1-1; weak D call: TRBD1 (5 bases). The CDR3 extends over 14 amino acids. Trimming left V 7 bases short and J 2 bases short, with 14 bases between. The chain's CDR3 is CASNRAGINTEAFF. The CDR3 DNA reads as TGTGCCAGCAATAGGGCAGGGATAAACACTGAAGCTTTCTTT.

The chain uses TRBV7-9 and TRBJ1-1, with D uncertain. The germline V and J ends were trimmed by 0 bases and 4 bases, with 9 bases remaining between them. Germline CDR1 SEHNR, CDR2 FQNEAQ (reference sequence). The CDR3 length is 14 residues. The CDR3 bases are TGTGCCAGCAGCTTAGCAGGCGGGAGCACTGAAGCTTTCTTT. Protein: CASSLAGGSTEAFF.